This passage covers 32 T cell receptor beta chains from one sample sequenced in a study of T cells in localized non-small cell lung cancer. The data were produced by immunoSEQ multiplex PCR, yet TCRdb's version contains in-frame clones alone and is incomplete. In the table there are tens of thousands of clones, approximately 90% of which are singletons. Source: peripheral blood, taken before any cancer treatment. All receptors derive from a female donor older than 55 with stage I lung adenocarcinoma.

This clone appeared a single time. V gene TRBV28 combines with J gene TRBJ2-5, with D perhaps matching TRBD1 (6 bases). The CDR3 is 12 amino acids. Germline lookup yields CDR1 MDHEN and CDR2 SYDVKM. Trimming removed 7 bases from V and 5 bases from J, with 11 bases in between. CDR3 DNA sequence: TGTGCCAGCACGGACAGAAGGGAGACCCAGTACTTC. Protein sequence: CASTDRRETQYF. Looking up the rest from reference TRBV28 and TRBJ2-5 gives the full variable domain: DVKVTQSSRYLVKRTGEKVFLECVQDMDHENMFWYRQDPGLGLRLIYFSYDVKMKEKGDIPEGYSVSREKKERFSLILESASTNQTSMYLCASTDRRETQYFGPGTRLLVL.

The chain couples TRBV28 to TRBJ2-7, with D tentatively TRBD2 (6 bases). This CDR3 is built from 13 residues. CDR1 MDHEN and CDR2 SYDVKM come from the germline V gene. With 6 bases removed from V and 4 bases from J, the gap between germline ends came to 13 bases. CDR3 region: CASRGGAAYEQYF. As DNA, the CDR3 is TGTGCCAGCAGGGGCGGGGCAGCGTACGAGCAGTACTTC. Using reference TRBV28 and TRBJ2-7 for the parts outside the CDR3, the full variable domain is DVKVTQSSRYLVKRTGEKVFLECVQDMDHENMFWYRQDPGLGLRLIYFSYDVKMKEKGDIPEGYSVSREKKERFSLILESASTNQTSMYLCASRGGAAYEQYFGPGTRLTVT.

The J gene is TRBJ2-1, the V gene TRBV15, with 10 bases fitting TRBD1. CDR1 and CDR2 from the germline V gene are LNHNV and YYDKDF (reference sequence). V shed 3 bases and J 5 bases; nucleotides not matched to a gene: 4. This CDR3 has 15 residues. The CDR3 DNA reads TGTGCCACCAGCAGGAGGACAGGGGGAAACAATGAGCAGTTCTTC. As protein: CATSRRTGGNNEQFF.

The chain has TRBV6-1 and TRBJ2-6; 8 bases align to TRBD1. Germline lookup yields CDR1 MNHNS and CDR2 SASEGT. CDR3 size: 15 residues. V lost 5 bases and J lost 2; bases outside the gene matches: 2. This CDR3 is CASSRQGTGANVLTF. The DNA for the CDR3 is TGTGCCAGCAGTCGACAGGGGACTGGGGCCAACGTCCTGACTTTC.

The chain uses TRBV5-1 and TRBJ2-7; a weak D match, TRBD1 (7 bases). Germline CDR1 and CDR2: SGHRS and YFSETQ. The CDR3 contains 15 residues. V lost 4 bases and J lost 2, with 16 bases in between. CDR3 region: CASSAGQSSAYEQYF. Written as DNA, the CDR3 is TGCGCCAGCAGCGCGGGACAGTCCTCGGCCTACGAGCAGTACTTC.

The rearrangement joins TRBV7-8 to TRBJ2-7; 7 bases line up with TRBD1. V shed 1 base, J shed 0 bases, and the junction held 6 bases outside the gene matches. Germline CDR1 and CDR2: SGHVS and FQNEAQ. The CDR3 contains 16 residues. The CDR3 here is CASSLGVGTDSYEQYF. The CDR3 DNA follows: TGTGCCAGCAGCTTAGGCGTGGGGACAGACTCCTACGAGCAGTACTTC.

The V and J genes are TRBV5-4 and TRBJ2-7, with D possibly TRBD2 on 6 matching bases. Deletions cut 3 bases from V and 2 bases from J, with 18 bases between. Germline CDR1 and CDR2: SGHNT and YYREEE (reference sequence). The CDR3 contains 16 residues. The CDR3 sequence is CASSSSQAGLTYEQYF. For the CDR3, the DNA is TGTGCCAGCAGCTCGAGTCAGGCGGGGTTGACCTACGAGCAGTACTTC.

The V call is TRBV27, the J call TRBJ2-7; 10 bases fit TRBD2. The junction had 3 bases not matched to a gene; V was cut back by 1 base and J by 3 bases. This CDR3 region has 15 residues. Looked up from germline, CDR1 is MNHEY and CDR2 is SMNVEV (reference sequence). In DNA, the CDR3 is TGTGCCAGCAGTTTATTACTAGCGGGGAACTACGAGCAGTACTTC. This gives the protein CASSLLLAGNYEQYF.

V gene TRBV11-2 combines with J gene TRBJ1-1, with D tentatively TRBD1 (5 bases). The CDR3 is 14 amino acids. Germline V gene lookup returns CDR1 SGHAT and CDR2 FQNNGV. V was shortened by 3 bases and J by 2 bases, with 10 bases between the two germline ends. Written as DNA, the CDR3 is TGTGCCAGCAGCTTTATTGACAGCAACACTGAAGCTTTCTTT. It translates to CASSFIDSNTEAFF.

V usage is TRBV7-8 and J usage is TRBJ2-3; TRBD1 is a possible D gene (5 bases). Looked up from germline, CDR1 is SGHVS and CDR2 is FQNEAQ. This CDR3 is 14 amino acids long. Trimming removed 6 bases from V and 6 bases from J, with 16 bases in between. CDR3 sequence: CASSHNRIFDTQYF. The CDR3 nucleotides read TGTGCCAGCAGTCATAACAGGATCTTCGATACGCAGTATTTT. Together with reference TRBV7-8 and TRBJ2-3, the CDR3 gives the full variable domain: GAGVSQSPRYKVAKRGQDVALRCDPISGHVSLFWYQQALGQGPEFLTYFQNEAQLDKSGLPSDRFFAERPEGSVSTLKIQRTQQEDSAVYLCASSHNRIFDTQYFGPGTRLTVL.

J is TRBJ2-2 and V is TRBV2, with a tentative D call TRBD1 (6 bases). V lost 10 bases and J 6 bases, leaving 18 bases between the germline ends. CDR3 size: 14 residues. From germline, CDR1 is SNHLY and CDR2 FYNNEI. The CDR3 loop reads CATLGGRRSGELFF. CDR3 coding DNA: TGTGCCACCTTAGGGGGTCGTCGATCCGGGGAGCTGTTTTTT.

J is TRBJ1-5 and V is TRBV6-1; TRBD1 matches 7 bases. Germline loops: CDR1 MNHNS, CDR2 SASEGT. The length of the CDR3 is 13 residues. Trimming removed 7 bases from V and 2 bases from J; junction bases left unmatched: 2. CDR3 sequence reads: CASTDRGNQPQHF. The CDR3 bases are TGTGCCAGCACCGACAGGGGCAATCAGCCCCAGCATTTT.

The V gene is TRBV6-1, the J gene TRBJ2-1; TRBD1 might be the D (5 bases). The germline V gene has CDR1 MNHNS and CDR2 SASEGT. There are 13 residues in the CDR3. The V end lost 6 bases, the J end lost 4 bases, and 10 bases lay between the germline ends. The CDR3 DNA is TGTGCCAGCAGGAAGACAGAGTACAATGAGCAGTTCTTC. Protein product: CASRKTEYNEQFF.

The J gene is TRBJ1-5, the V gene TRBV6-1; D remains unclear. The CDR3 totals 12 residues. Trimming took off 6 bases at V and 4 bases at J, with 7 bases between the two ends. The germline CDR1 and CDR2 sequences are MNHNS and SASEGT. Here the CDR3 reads CASRARNQPQHF. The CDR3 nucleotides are TGTGCCAGCAGGGCTAGGAATCAGCCCCAGCATTTT.

CDR3: CAISFSENTEAFF. The CDR3 coding sequence is TGTGCCATCTCCTTCTCCGAGAACACTGAAGCTTTCTTT. The V and J genes are TRBV10-3 and TRBJ1-1; no reliable D call. The CDR3 loop spans 13 amino acids. Germline CDR1 and CDR2: ENHRY and SYGVKD. V was shortened by 8 bases and J by 1 base, with 11 bases between the two germline ends.

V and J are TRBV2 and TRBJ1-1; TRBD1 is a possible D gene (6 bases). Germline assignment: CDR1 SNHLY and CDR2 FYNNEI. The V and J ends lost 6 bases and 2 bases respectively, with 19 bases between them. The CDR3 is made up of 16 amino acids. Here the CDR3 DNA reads TGTGCCAGCAGCGATACTATACAGGGAGGAAACACTGAAGCTTTCTTT. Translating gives CASSDTIQGGNTEAFF.

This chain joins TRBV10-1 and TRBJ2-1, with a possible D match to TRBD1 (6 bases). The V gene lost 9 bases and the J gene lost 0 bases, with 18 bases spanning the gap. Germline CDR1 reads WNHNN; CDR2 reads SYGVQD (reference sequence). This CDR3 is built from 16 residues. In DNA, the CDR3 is TGCGCCAGAAACAGCCAGGGGCGACACTCCTACAATGAGCAGTTCTTC. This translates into CARNSQGRHSYNEQFF.

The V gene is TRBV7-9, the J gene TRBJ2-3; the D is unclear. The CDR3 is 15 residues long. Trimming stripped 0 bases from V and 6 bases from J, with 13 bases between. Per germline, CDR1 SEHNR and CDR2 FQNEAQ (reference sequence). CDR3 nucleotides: TGTGCCAGCAGCTTAGCATTTGTCAGAGCGGATACGCAGTATTTT. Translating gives CASSLAFVRADTQYF.

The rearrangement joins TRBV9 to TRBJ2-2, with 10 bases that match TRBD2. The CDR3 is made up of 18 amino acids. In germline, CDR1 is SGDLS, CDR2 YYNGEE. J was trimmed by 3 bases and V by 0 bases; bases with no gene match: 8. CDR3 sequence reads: CASSVASSGGLYTGELFF. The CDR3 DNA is TGTGCCAGCAGCGTAGCTTCTAGCGGGGGCTTGTACACCGGGGAGCTGTTTTTT.

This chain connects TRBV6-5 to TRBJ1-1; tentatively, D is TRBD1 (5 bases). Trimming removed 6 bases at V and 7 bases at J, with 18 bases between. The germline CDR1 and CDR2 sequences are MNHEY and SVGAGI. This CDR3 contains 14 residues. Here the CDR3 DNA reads TGTGCCAGCAGCCAGCTAGACAGAAAGAGTGAAGCTTTCTTT. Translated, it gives CASSQLDRKSEAFF.

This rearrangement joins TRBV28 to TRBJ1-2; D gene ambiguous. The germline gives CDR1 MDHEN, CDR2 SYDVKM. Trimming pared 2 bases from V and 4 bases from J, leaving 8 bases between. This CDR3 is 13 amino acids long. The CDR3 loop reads CASSLGEIYGYTF. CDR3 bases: TGTGCCAGCAGTTTAGGGGAGATCTATGGCTACACCTTC.

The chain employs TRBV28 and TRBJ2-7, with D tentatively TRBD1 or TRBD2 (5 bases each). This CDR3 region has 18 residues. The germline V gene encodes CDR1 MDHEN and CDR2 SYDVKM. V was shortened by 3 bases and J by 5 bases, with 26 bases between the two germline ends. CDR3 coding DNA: TGTGCCAGCAGTTTGTTGGGGGACCGCGGGCGGGTTCGAGACGAGCAGTACTTC. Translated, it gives CASSLLGDRGRVRDEQYF.

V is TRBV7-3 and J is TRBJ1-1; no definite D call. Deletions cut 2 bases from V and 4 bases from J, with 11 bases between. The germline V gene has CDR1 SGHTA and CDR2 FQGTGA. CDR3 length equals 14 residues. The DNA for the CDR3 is TGTGCCAGCAGCTTACTGGGGTTGGGCACTGAAGCTTTCTTT. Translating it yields CASSLLGLGTEAFF.

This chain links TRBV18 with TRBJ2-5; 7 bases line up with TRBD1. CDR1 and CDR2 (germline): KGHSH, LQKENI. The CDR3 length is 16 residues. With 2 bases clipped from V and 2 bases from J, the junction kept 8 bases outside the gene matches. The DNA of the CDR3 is TGTGCCAGCTCACCATTCGACAGGGTAGTACAAGAGACCCAGTACTTC. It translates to CASSPFDRVVQETQYF.

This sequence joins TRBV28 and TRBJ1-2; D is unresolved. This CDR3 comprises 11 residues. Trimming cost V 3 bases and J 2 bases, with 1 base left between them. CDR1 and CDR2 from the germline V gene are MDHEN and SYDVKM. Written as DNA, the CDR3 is TGTGCCAGCAGTTTGAACTATGGCTACACCTTC. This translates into CASSLNYGYTF.

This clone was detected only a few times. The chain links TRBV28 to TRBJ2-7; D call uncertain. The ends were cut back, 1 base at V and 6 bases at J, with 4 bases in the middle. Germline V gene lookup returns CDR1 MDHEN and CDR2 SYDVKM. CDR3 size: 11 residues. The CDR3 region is CASSLLTEQYF. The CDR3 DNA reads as TGTGCCAGCAGTTTATTGACCGAGCAGTACTTC.

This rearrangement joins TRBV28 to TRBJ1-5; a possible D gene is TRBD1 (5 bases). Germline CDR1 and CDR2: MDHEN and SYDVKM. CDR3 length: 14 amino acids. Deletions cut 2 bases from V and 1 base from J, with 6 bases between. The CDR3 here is CASSLGGSNQPQHF. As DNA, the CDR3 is TGTGCCAGCAGTTTAGGGGGGAGCAATCAGCCCCAGCATTTT.

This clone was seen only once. CDR3 loop: CASSLSPGAAYNEQFF. DNA of the CDR3: TGTGCCAGCAGTTTATCGCCGGGAGCGGCATACAATGAGCAGTTCTTC. The V gene is TRBV27, the J gene TRBJ2-1; possible D gene TRBD2, 6 bases. The CDR3 extends over 16 amino acids. From germline, CDR1 is MNHEY and CDR2 SMNVEV (reference sequence). Trimming took 0 bases from V and 4 from J, leaving 13 bases between them.

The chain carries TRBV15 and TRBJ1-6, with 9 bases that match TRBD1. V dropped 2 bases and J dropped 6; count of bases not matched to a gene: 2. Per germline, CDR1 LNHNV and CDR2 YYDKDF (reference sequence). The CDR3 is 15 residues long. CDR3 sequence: CATSRKGQGNSPLHF. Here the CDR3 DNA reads TGTGCCACCAGCAGAAAGGGACAGGGTAATTCACCCCTCCACTTT. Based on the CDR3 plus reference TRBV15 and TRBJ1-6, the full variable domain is DAMVIQNPRYQVTQFGKPVTLSCSQTLNHNVMYWYQQKSSQAPKLLFHYYDKDFNNEADTPDNFQSRRPNTSFCFLDIRSPGLGDTAMYLCATSRKGQGNSPLHFGNGTRLTVT.

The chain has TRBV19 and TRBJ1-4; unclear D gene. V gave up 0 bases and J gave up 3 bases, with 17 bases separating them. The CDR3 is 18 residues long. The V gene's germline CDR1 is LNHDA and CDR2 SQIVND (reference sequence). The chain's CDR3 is CASSIDRSGGLANEKLFF. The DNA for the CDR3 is TGTGCCAGTAGTATAGATCGCAGCGGTGGGCTTGCTAATGAAAAACTGTTTTTT.

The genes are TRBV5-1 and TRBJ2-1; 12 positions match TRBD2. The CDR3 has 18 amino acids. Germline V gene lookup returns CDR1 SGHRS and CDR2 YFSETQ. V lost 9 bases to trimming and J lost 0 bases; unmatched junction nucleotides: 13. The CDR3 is CATNPGLAGPGSYNEQFF. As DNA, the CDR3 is TGCGCCACCAATCCGGGACTAGCGGGTCCCGGCTCCTACAATGAGCAGTTCTTC.

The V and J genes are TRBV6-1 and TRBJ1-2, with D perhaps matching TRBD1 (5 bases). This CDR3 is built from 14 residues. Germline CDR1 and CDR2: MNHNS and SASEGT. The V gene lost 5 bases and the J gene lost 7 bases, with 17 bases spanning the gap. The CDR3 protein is CASSLAGVLTGYTF. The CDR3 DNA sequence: TGTGCCAGCAGTTTGGCGGGGGTGTTAACTGGCTACACCTTC.